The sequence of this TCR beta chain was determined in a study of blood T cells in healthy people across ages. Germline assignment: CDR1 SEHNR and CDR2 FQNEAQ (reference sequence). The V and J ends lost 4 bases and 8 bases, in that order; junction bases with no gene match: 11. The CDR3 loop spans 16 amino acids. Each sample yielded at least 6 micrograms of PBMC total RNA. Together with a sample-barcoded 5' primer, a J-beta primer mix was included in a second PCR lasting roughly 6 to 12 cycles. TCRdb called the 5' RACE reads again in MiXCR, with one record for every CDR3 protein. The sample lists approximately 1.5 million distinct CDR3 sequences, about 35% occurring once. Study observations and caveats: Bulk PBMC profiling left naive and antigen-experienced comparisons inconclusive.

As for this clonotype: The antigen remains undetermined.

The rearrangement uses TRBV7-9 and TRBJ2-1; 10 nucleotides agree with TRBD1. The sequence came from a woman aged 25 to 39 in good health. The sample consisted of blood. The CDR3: CASSSPTGGFNDEQFF. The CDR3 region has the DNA TGTGCCAGCAGCTCACCGACAGGGGGCTTTAACGATGAGCAGTTCTTC.